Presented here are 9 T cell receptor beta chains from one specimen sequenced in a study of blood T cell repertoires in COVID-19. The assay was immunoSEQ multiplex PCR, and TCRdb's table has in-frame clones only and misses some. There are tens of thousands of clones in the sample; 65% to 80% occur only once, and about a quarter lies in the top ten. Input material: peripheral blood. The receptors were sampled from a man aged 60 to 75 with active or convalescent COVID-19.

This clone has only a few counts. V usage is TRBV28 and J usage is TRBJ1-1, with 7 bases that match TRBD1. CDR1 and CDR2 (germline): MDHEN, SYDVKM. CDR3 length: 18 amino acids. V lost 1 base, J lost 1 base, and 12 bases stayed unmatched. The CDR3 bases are TGTGCCAGCAGTTTATACCCCGGACAGGCCCTCAGGAACACTGAAGCTTTCTTT. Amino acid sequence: CASSLYPGQALRNTEAFF.

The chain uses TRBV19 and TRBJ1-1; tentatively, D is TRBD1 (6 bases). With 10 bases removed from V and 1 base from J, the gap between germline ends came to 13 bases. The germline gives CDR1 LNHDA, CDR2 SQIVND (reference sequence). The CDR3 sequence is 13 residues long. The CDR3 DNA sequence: TGTGCCACCTCACTGACAGGGAACACTGAAGCTTTCTTT. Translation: CATSLTGNTEAFF.

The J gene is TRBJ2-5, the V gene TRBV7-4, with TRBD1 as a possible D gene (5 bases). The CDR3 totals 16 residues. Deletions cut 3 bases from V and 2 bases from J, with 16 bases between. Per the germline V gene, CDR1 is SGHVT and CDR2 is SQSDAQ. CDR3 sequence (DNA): TGTGCCAGCAGCTTCGTGCGGATAGGACATCAAGAGACCCAGTACTTC. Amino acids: CASSFVRIGHQETQYF.

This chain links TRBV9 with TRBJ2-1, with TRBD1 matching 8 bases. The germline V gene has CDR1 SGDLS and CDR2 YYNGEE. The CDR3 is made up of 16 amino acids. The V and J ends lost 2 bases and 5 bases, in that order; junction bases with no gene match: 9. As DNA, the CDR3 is TGTGCCAGCAGCGTCGGCAGGGGGCCCCTACACAATGAGCAGTTCTTC. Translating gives CASSVGRGPLHNEQFF.

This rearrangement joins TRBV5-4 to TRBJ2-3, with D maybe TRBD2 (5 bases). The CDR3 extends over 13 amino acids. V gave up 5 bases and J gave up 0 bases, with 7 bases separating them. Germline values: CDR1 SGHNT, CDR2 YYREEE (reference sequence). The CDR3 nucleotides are TGTGCCAGCAGGGACTCCAGCACAGATACGCAGTATTTT. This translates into CASRDSSTDTQYF.

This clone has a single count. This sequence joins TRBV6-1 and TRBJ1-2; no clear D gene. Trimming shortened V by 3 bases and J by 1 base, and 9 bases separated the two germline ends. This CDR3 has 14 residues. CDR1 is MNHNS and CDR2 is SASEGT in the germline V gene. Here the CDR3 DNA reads TGTGCCAGCAGTGAGTACAATATTAACTATGGCTACACCTTC. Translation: CASSEYNINYGYTF.

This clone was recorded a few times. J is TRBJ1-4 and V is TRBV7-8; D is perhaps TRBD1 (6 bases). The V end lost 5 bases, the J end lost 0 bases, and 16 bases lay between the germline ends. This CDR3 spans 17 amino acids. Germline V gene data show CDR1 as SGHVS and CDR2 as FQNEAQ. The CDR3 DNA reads TGTGCCAGCAGCGCCAAAAGGCCAGGGGCAACTAATGAAAAACTGTTTTTT. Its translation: CASSAKRPGATNEKLFF.

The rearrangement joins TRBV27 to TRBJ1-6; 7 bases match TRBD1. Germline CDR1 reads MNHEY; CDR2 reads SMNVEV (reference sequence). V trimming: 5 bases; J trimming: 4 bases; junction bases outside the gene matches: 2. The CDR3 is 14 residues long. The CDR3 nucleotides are TGTGCCAGCAGTGGGACAGTTTATAATTCACCCCTCCACTTT. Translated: CASSGTVYNSPLHF.

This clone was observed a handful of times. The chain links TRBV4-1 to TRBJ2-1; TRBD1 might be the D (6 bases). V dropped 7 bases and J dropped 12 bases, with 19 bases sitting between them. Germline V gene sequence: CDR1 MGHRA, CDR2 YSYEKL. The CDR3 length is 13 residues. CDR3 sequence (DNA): TGCGCCAGCACCAACTACCCCGGACAGAGGCAGTTCTTC. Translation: CASTNYPGQRQFF.